The 3 T cell receptor beta chains given below trace back to one sample, sequenced in a study of post-analysis software for immune sequencing data (dated by TCRdb to about 2015). Findings and caveats that apply to the study as a whole: Significantly higher frequencies in patients than in controls were found for several TRBV segments, including TRBV5-6, TRBV5-1 and TRBV20-1.

Libraries were made using PCR. Sequenced on an Illumina HiSeq 2500. To reduce PCR and sequencing biases, unique molecular identifiers were incorporated into the TCR beta cDNA libraries. TCRdb cleaned the public reads at Q25 with fastp, built clones with MiXCR and kept in-frame beta chains. All rows with the same CDR3 protein become a single entry with the most common DNA and genes. The sample table shows roughly 800,000 distinct CDR3 sequences, and approximately 53% are seen once. Jointly, the top ten make up over 4% of the sample. The antigens for these receptors are not known. Input material: blood. These receptors came from a girl under 18 with multiple sclerosis.

The CDR3 here is CSARDTTSGSPYEQYF. CDR3 nucleotides: TGCAGTGCTAGGGACACAACTAGCGGGAGTCCCTACGAGCAGTACTTC. The V and J genes are TRBV20-1 and TRBJ2-5; the match to TRBD2 covers 11 bases. The closer fit of TRBJ2-7 to the DNA end suggests the J call may be wrong. This CDR3 has 16 residues. Per the germline V gene, CDR1 is DFQATT and CDR2 is SNEGSKA (reference sequence).

The rearrangement uses TRBV30 and TRBJ2-1; D is unresolved. This CDR3 comprises 11 residues. The V end lost 2 bases, the J end lost 7 bases, and 6 bases lay between the germline ends. Germline values: CDR1 GTSNPN, CDR2 SVGIG (reference sequence). As DNA, the CDR3 is TGTGCCTGGAGTCCCCGTAATGAGCAGTTCTTC. Its protein is CAWSPRNEQFF.

This clonotype was observed a few times. A junction boundary mismatches the germline segment, possibly from a read error. The chain is built from TRBV5-1 and TRBJ1-2, with D maybe TRBD1 (5 bases). The CDR3 has 16 residues. Germline V gene sequence: CDR1 SGHRS, CDR2 YFSETQ. The CDR3 region has the DNA TGCGCCAGCAGCTTGGTTGGGGACTCCAGTTTGGATGGCTACATCTTC. Protein sequence: CASSLVGDSSLDGYIF.